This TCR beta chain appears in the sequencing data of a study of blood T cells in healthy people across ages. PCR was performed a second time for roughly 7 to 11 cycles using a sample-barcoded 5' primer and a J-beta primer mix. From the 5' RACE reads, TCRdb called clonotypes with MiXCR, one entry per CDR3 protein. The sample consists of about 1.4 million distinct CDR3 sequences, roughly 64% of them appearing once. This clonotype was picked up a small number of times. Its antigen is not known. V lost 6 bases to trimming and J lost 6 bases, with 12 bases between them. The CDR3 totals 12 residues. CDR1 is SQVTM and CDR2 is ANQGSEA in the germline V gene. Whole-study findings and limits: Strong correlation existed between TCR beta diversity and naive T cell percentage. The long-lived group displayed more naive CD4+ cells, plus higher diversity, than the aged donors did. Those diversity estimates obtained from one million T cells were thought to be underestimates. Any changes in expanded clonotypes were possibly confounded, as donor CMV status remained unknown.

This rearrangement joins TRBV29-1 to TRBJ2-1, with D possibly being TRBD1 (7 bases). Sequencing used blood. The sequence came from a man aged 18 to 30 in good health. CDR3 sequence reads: CSVRGALNEQFF. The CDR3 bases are TGCAGCGTCAGGGGGGCACTCAATGAGCAGTTCTTC.